The rows below give T cell receptor beta chains drawn from one sample of a study of blood T cell repertoires in COVID-19. Libraries were prepared by immunoSEQ multiplex PCR; TCRdb keeps only in-frame clonotypes and omits some of them. Of roughly 330,000 clones in the sample, around nine tenths were seen once. Material for sequencing was peripheral blood. These receptors were obtained from a woman between 45 and 60 years old with active or convalescent COVID-19. Both conserved end residues are part of each CDR3. D genes are given only for firm matches. Clone size, where shown, is once, few, many, or a class for clones that have expanded.

>TRBD1|TRBJ2-2|.|TRBV6-4
TGTGCCAGCAGTCCGACAGGGGTCACCGGGGAGCTGTTTTTT
CASSPTGVTGELFF
>.|TRBJ2-1|.|TRBV5-1
TGCGCCAGCAGCCAAAAGCTAGGGGTCGGGTACAATGAGCAGTTCTTC
CASSQKLGVGYNEQFF
>.|TRBJ2-7|.|TRBV7-3
TGTGCCAGCAGCTTGGCTTACAACTACGAGCAGTACTTC
CASSLAYNYEQYF
>.|TRBJ1-3|.|TRBV7-9
TGTGCCAGCAGTGGGACAATAGGAAACACCATATATTTT
CASSGTIGNTIYF
>TRBD2|TRBJ2-1|few|TRBV4-2
TGTGCCAGCAGCCAGGACCTGGGACTAGCGTGGTACAGCTCCTACAATGAGCAGTTCTTC
CASSQDLGLAWYSSYNEQFF
>.|TRBJ2-5|.|TRBV6-5
TGTGCCAGCAGAGGAGGCGGAGAGACCCAGTACTTC
CASRGGGETQYF
>TRBD2|TRBJ2-1|once|TRBV12-3/TRBV12-4
TGTGCCAGCAGCCCGAGGACTAGTCTTCGGATCTTC
CASSPRTSLRIF
>.|TRBJ2-7|.|TRBV28
TGTGCCAGCAGTTCACAGGGACTAAATCAATTCGAGCAGTACTTC
CASSSQGLNQFEQYF
>.|TRBJ2-7|.|TRBV11-2
TGTGCCAGCACCACAGTAGGGGGAAGTTCCTACGAGCAGTACTTC
CASTTVGGSSYEQYF
>.|TRBJ2-2|.|TRBV18
TGTGCCAGCTCACCGCGGACACCGAACACCGGGGAGCTGTTTTTT
CASSPRTPNTGELFF
>.|TRBJ2-1|.|TRBV30
TGTGCCTGGAAAGGGAGCTCCTACAATGAGCAGTTCTTC
CAWKGSSYNEQFF
>TRBD1|TRBJ1-2|.|TRBV19
TGTGCCAGTAGTACGACAGGGGCATTGGGCTATGGCTACACCTTC
CASSTTGALGYGYTF
>TRBD1|TRBJ2-5|.|TRBV19
TGTGCCAGTACCAAGGACAGGGGTGGGGAGACCCAGTACTTC
CASTKDRGGETQYF
>TRBD1|TRBJ2-2|.|TRBV6-5
TGTGCCAGCAGTCTGGACAGGGACTTCCGGGAGCTGTTTTTT
CASSLDRDFRELFF
>TRBD1|TRBJ1-5|.|TRBV19
TGTGCCAGTAGTACCTCAGGGGGCTCGAACAATCAGCCCCAGCATTTT
CASSTSGGSNNQPQHF
>.|TRBJ1-3|.|TRBV2
TGTGCCAGCAGTGCAAGGGGGATAGGAAACACCATATATTTT
CASSARGIGNTIYF
>.|TRBJ1-1|.|TRBV19
TGTGCCAGTAGGCCGCACAGGGATGAAGCTTTCTTT
CASRPHRDEAFF
>TRBD1|TRBJ2-7|.|TRBV28
TGTGCCAGCGTAGGGGGCCCCCCCTACGAGCAGTACTTC
CASVGGPPYEQYF
>TRBD1|TRBJ2-1|.|TRBV27
TGTGCCAGCAGTTTAGGGACAGAATACAATGAGCAGTTCTTC
CASSLGTEYNEQFF
>.|TRBJ1-2|.|TRBV11-2
TGTGCCAGCAGCCAGCCAGGTCGAGCAGTCTATGGCTACACCTTC
CASSQPGRAVYGYTF
>TRBD1|TRBJ1-3|.|TRBV18
TGTGCCAGCTCACCTCGTTCAGGGGGCATTGGAAACACCATATATTTT
CASSPRSGGIGNTIYF
>.|TRBJ2-1|once|TRBV4-3
TGCGCCAGCAGCCAAGACAGCTTGAGCGGGCGGTACAATGAGCAGTTCTTC
CASSQDSLSGRYNEQFF
>TRBD2|TRBJ2-5|.|TRBV15
TGTGCCACCAGCAGAGAAGATGACAGGGCGGTTTCTAGGTGGTTAGCGGGAGAGGCAGAGACCCAGTACTTC
CATSREDDRAVSRWLAGEAETQYF
>.|TRBJ1-3|.|TRBV9
TGTGCCAGCAGCCCCGGGGGGGTCGGGCCGATGTATTTT
CASSPGGVGPMYF
>TRBD1|TRBJ2-7|.|TRBV7-2
TGTGCCAGCAGCTGGACAGGGGGAGCCCCTTCCTACGAGCAGTACTTC
CASSWTGGAPSYEQYF
>.|TRBJ1-1|.|TRBV7-2
TGTGCCAGCAGAGAGATAGAGAACACTGAAGCTTTCTTT
CASREIENTEAFF